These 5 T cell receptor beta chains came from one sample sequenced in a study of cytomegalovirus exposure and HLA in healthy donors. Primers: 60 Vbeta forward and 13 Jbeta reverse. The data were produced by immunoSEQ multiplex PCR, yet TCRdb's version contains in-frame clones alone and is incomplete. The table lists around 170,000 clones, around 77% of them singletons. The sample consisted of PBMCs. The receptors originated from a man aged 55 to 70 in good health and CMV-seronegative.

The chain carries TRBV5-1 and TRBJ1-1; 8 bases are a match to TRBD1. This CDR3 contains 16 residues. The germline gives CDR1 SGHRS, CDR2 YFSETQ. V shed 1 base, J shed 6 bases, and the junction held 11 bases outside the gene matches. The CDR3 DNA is TGCGCCAGCAGCTTGCAACCGACAGGGGACACATCTGAAGCTTTCTTT. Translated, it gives CASSLQPTGDTSEAFF. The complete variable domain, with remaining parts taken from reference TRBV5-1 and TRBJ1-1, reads KAGVTQTPRYLIKTRGQQVTLSCSPISGHRSVSWYQQTPGQGLQFLFEYFSETQRNKGNFPGRFSGRQFSNSRSEMNVSTLELGDSALYLCASSLQPTGDTSEAFFGQGTRLTVV.

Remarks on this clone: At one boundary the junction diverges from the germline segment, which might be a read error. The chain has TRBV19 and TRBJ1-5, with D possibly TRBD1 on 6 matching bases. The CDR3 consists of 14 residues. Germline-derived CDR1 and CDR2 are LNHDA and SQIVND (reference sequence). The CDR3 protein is CASNDRMGNQPQNF. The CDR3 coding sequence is TGTGCCAGTAACGACAGGATGGGCAATCAGCCCCAGAATTTT.

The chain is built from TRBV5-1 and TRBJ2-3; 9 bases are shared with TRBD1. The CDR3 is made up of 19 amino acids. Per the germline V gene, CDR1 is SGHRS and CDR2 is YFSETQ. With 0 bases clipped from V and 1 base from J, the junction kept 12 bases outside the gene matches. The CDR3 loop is CASSLGLVQGARGTDTQYF. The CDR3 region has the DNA TGCGCCAGCAGCTTGGGCCTGGTACAGGGGGCGAGGGGCACAGATACGCAGTATTTT.

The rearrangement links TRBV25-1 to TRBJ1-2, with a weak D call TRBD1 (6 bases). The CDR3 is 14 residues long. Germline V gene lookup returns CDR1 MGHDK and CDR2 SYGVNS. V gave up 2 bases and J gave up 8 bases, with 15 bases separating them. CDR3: CASSEPWRTAGYTF. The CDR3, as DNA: TGTGCCAGCAGTGAACCTTGGAGGACAGCGGGCTACACCTTC.

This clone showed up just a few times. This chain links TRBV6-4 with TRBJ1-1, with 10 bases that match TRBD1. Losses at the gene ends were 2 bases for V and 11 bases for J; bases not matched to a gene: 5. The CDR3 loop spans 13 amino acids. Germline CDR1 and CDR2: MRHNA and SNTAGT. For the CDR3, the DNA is TGTGCCAGCAGTGACGGTGGACAGGGGGTCGCTTTCTTT. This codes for CASSDGGQGVAFF.